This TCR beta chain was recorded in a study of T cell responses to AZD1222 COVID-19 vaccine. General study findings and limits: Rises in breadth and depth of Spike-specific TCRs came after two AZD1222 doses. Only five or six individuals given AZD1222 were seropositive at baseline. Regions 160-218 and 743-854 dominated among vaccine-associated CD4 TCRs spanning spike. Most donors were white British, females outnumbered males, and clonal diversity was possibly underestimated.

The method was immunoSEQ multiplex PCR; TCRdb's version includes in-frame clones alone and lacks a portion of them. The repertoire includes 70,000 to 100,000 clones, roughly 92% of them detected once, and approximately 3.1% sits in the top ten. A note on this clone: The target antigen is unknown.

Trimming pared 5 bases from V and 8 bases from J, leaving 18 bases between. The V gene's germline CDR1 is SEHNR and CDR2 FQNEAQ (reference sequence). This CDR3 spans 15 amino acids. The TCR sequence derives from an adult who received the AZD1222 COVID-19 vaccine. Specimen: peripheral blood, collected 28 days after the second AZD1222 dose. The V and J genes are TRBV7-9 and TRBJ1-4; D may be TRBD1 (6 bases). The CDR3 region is CASSPQGGSSEKLFF. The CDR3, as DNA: TGTGCCAGCAGCCCACAGGGTGGGTCATCCGAAAAACTGTTTTTT. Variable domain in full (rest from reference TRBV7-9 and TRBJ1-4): DTGVSQNPRHKITKRGQNVTFRCDPISEHNRLYWYRQTLGQGPEFLTYFQNEAQLEKSRLLSDRFSAERPKGSFSTLEIQRTEQGDSAMYLCASSPQGGSSEKLFFGSGTQLSVL.